This passage covers 17 T cell receptor beta chains from one sample sequenced in a study of shared clonotypes between healthy human individuals. Clones were sequenced by immunoSEQ multiplex PCR, and TCRdb holds only the in-frame ones, with some missing. The sample has about 2.4 million clones, roughly 93% seen once. Sequenced material: naive CD4+ T cells from PBMCs. The subset here: CD45RA+ positively selected. These receptors originate from a man between 18 and 35 years old in good health. Some clones in this sample may be carry-over from other donors' samples.

This rearrangement joins TRBV2 to TRBJ2-2, with 8 bases lining up with TRBD1. The CDR3 covers 19 residues. V trimming: 4 bases; J trimming: 5 bases; junction bases outside the gene matches: 18. In germline, CDR1 is SNHLY, CDR2 FYNNEI. CDR3 DNA: TGTGCCAGCAGTGGGCCGGACAGGGAGGTGCTTATGTTAACCGGGGAGCTGTTTTTT. Encoded protein: CASSGPDREVLMLTGELFF.

The chain joins TRBV5-1 to TRBJ2-7; no clear D gene. Per the germline V gene, CDR1 is SGHRS and CDR2 is YFSETQ. V lost 0 bases and J lost 2, with 6 bases in between. The CDR3 has 13 amino acids. DNA for the CDR3: TGCGCCAGCAGCTTGGAACTGGCCTACGAGCAGTACTTC. It is translated as CASSLELAYEQYF. The whole variable domain, remainder taken from reference TRBV5-1 and TRBJ2-7, is KAGVTQTPRYLIKTRGQQVTLSCSPISGHRSVSWYQQTPGQGLQFLFEYFSETQRNKGNFPGRFSGRQFSNSRSEMNVSTLELGDSALYLCASSLELAYEQYFGPGTRLTVT.

The rearrangement links TRBV19 to TRBJ1-2; possibly TRBD1 for D (6 bases). The germline V gene has CDR1 LNHDA and CDR2 SQIVND (reference sequence). The CDR3 is 11 amino acids. V was trimmed by 6 bases and J by 9 bases, leaving 11 bases between them. The CDR3 loop reads CASSQTGSYTF. The CDR3, as DNA: TGTGCCAGTAGCCAAACAGGGAGCTACACCTTC.

The V and J genes are TRBV19 and TRBJ2-7; no reliable D call. The V gene's germline CDR1 is LNHDA and CDR2 SQIVND (reference sequence). This CDR3 comprises 14 residues. Trimming took 2 bases from V and 3 from J, leaving 11 bases between them. CDR3 sequence: CASSISDRRYEQYF. The CDR3 nucleotides are TGTGCCAGTAGTATAAGCGACCGGCGCTACGAGCAGTACTTC.

The CDR3, as DNA: TGTGCCATCAGCCCCGGGACAGGGGTAAGCAATCAGCCCCAGCATTTT. This translates into CAISPGTGVSNQPQHF. V and J are TRBV10-3 and TRBJ1-5; 10 positions agree with TRBD1. There are 16 residues in the CDR3. Germline CDR1 ENHRY, CDR2 SYGVKD. After removal of 6 bases from V and 1 base from J, the junction contained 6 bases not matched to a gene.

The rearrangement uses TRBV28 and TRBJ2-2, with a tentative D call TRBD2 (5 bases). Germline lookup yields CDR1 MDHEN and CDR2 SYDVKM. V was pared by 1 base and J by 5 bases, with 8 bases between. The CDR3 extends over 14 amino acids. As DNA, the CDR3 is TGTGCCAGCAGTTTATCCCGCGGGACCGGGGAGCTGTTTTTT. This sequence encodes CASSLSRGTGELFF. The full variable domain, completed using reference TRBV28 and TRBJ2-2, is DVKVTQSSRYLVKRTGEKVFLECVQDMDHENMFWYRQDPGLGLRLIYFSYDVKMKEKGDIPEGYSVSREKKERFSLILESASTNQTSMYLCASSLSRGTGELFFGEGSRLTVL.

The rearrangement uses TRBV28 and TRBJ2-7; a possible D gene is TRBD1 (6 bases). Germline CDR1 reads MDHEN; CDR2 reads SYDVKM. This CDR3 is built from 16 residues. Trimming removed 5 bases from V and 0 bases from J, with 17 bases in between. CDR3 amino acids: CASSGGPWRNSYEQYF. The CDR3 coding sequence is TGTGCCAGCAGTGGGGGCCCCTGGAGAAACTCCTACGAGCAGTACTTC.

The chain couples TRBV7-9 to TRBJ1-2; no reliable D call. Germline V CDR1 and CDR2: SEHNR, FQNEAQ (reference sequence). V lost 2 bases to trimming and J lost 7 bases, with 11 bases between them. The CDR3 is made up of 13 amino acids. CDR3 nucleotide sequence: TGTGCCAGCAGCTTACTAGGGATGACTGGCTACACCTTC. Protein product: CASSLLGMTGYTF. Supplemented by reference TRBV7-9 and TRBJ1-2, the full variable domain reads DTGVSQNPRHKITKRGQNVTFRCDPISEHNRLYWYRQTLGQGPEFLTYFQNEAQLEKSRLLSDRFSAERPKGSFSTLEIQRTEQGDSAMYLCASSLLGMTGYTFGSGTRLTVV.

This clone was recorded a few times. The V call is TRBV2, the J call TRBJ2-7; TRBD2 agrees at 7 bases. This CDR3 comprises 13 residues. The V gene end was trimmed by 6 bases and the J gene end by 7 bases; junction bases not matched to a gene: 9. Germline V gene sequence: CDR1 SNHLY, CDR2 FYNNEI. CDR3 nucleotide sequence: TGTGCCAGCAGCCAGAAGCCAGCGGGGGAGCAGTACTTC. It specifies CASSQKPAGEQYF.

This clone came up a few times. The chain uses TRBV10-3 and TRBJ1-2, with TRBD1 identical over 7 bases. The V gene's germline CDR1 is ENHRY and CDR2 SYGVKD. J gave up 2 bases and V 2 bases, and 2 bases lay outside the gene matches. CDR3 length equals 14 residues. The chain's CDR3 is CAISEGRGNYGYTF. DNA of the CDR3: TGTGCCATCAGTGAGGGCAGGGGGAACTATGGCTACACCTTC.

This chain connects TRBV5-4 to TRBJ2-1, with 8 bases matching TRBD2. J gave up 3 bases and V 0 bases, and 8 bases lay outside the gene matches. This CDR3 region has 17 residues. Germline V gives CDR1 SGHNT, CDR2 YYREEE (reference sequence). The CDR3 DNA reads TGTGCCAGCAGCTTGGCTCCCAGCGGGAGAGACTACAATGAGCAGTTCTTC. Amino acid sequence: CASSLAPSGRDYNEQFF.

The CDR3 loop is CASSYRGQETQYF. In DNA, the CDR3 is TGTGCCAGCAGCTACAGGGGGCAAGAGACCCAGTACTTC. The chain employs TRBV14 and TRBJ2-5; 8 bases map to TRBD1. The CDR3 length is 13 residues. CDR1 is SGHDN and CDR2 is FVKESK in the germline V gene. Germline trimming cut 5 bases from V and 2 bases from J; bases unmatched to any gene: 1.

This clone was seen a single time. The chain is built from TRBV18 and TRBJ1-4, with D unresolved. V was cut by 1 base and J by 8 bases, with 11 bases left in between. This CDR3 has 14 residues. Germline CDR1 reads KGHSH; CDR2 reads LQKENI. CDR3 sequence: CASSPRGVGEKLFF. The CDR3 DNA sequence: TGTGCCAGCTCACCACGTGGGGTAGGGGAAAAACTGTTTTTT.

This clone was recorded once. The chain carries TRBV12-5 and TRBJ2-2; D uncertain. The germline CDR1 and CDR2 sequences are LGHNT and FRNRAP. Trimming removed 4 bases at V and 5 bases at J, with 17 bases between. This CDR3 has 16 residues. The CDR3 reads CASGSHDVTGTGELFF. CDR3 DNA sequence: TGTGCTAGTGGTTCCCACGACGTGACCGGGACCGGGGAGCTGTTTTTT.

The genes are TRBV19 and TRBJ1-1, with 7 positions matching TRBD1. The length of the CDR3 is 15 residues. V lost 5 bases and J lost 4; bases outside the gene matches: 10. Germline CDR1 reads LNHDA; CDR2 reads SQIVND (reference sequence). The CDR3 region is CASSFDRERGTEAFF. CDR3 coding DNA: TGTGCCAGTAGTTTTGACAGGGAGAGGGGCACTGAAGCTTTCTTT.

V usage is TRBV10-3 and J usage is TRBJ2-1; no definite D call. V was trimmed by 4 bases and J by 0 bases, leaving 10 bases between them. The CDR3 has 15 residues. Germline values: CDR1 ENHRY, CDR2 SYGVKD. The CDR3 is CAISGNPSSYNEQFF. The CDR3 nucleotides are TGTGCCATCAGTGGTAACCCTAGCTCCTACAATGAGCAGTTCTTC.

This rearrangement joins TRBV7-2 to TRBJ2-4, with D possibly TRBD1 on 6 matching bases. The V gene lost 7 bases and the J gene lost 0 bases, with 7 bases spanning the gap. Germline V CDR1 and CDR2: SGHTA, FQGNSA. CDR3 length: 13 amino acids. The CDR3 loop is CASKGGAKNIQYF. CDR3 sequence (DNA): TGTGCCAGCAAAGGGGGAGCCAAAAACATTCAGTACTTC.